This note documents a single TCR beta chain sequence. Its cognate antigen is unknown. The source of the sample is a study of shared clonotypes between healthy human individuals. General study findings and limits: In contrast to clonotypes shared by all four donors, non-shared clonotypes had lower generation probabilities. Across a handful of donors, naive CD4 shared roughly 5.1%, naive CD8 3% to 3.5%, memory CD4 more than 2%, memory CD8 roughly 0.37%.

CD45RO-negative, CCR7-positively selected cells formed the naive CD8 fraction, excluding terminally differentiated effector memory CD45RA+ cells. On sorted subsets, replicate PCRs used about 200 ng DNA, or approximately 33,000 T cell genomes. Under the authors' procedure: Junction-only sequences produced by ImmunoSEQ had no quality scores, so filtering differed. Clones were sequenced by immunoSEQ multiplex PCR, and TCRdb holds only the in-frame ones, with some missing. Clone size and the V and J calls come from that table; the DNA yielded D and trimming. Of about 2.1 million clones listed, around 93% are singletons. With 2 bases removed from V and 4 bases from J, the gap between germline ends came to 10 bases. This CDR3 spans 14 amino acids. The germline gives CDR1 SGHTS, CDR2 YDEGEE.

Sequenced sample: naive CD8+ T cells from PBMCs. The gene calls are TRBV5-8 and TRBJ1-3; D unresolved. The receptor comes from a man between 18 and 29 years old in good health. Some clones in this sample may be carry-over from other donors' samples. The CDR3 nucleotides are TGTGCCAGCAGCTTCAGGAGGATGGGAAACACCATATATTTT. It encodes CASSFRRMGNTIYF.